This TCR beta chain was retrieved from a study of T cell changes during pregnancy in multiple sclerosis. Generated by immunoSEQ multiplex PCR, the TCRdb table keeps only in-frame clones and is missing some. The table has roughly 32,000 clones, more than 85% seen once. Trimming took 1 base from V and 4 from J, leaving 6 bases between them. The CDR3 is 13 amino acids. Germline CDR1 is SSHAT and CDR2 is FNYEAQ (reference sequence). The sequence came from a female donor with multiple sclerosis, enrolled in a pregnancy study. Sequencing was performed on CD4+ T cells from peripheral blood mononuclear cells, taken in the second trimester of pregnancy. The V call is TRBV7-7, the J call TRBJ2-3; no clear D. The chain's CDR3 is CASSLGRADTQYF. CDR3 sequence (DNA): TGTGCCAGCAGCTTAGGCCGGGCAGATACGCAGTATTTT.